The source of this T cell receptor (beta chain) is a study of Ad26.COV2.S vaccination and SARS-CoV-2 variants. Study context: By the intramuscular route, Ad26.COV2.S was given once, or twice 56 days apart. Overall study results and limits: Spike-specific TCR breadth ran higher among vaccine recipients than placebo recipients. Recipients of either vaccine or placebo displayed similar breadth of non-spike TCRs. Substantial post-vaccination breadth of spike-specific CD8+ and CD4+ T cell responses was reported.

Libraries were prepared by immunoSEQ multiplex PCR; TCRdb keeps only in-frame clonotypes and omits some of them. The table shows some 640,000 clones, with about 90% occurring only once. Treatment here: some 20 received Ad26.COV2.S at low or high dose, single or two shots; five or six received placebo; per-sample allocation not given. Day 63 after the first vaccine or placebo injection was the time point for sampling. As for this clone: What it binds is unknown.

After removal of 2 bases from V and 7 bases from J, the junction contained 10 bases not matched to a gene. The V gene's germline CDR1 is SGHAT and CDR2 FQDESV (reference sequence). The CDR3 runs 16 residues. The chain has TRBV11-1 and TRBJ2-1; 8 bases align to TRBD2. The TCR originated in a person aged 18 to 65 who received the Ad26.COV2.S COVID-19 vaccine or a placebo. Sequencing used peripheral blood, obtained in a trial of Ad26.COV2.S vaccine versus placebo. The CDR3 reads CASSLFLAGSGNEQFF. In nucleotides, the CDR3 is TGTGCCAGCAGCTTATTTCTAGCGGGTAGTGGGAATGAGCAGTTCTTC.